This TCR beta chain stems from a study of identical twins. General study points: Cord blood beta clonotypes that were abundant carried fewer insertions, and memory repertoires showed no such trend.

Germline values: CDR1 MGHDK, CDR2 SYGVNS. The CDR3 sequence is 16 residues long. V shed 5 bases and J shed 5 bases, with 21 bases lying between them. This clonotype has more than one count but fewer than ten. Its antigen is not known. TCRdb ran MiXCR on the 5' RACE reads and lists one entry per CDR3 protein. Here the sample spans 1.5 million or so distinct CDR3 sequences, 25% to 35% being singletons. This rearrangement joins TRBV25-1 to TRBJ1-2; TRBD1 might be the D (5 bases). This clonotype was obtained from a newborn girl in good health. The sequencing input was cord blood. The CDR3 is CASSFLVPVRGYGYTF. The CDR3, as DNA: TGTGCCAGCAGTTTCCTTGTTCCTGTGCGGGGGTATGGCTACACCTTC.